This is a list of T cell receptor beta chains from one sample in a study of read filtering for tumor transcriptome and immune sequencing. TCRdb reanalysed the reads using MiXCR and keeps one entry per CDR3 protein. In the table there are roughly 93,000 distinct CDR3 sequences, approximately 21% of which are singletons. Sequenced sample: a population of CD138-negative cells sorted from bone marrow. The receptor source for this set is a donor over 35 with multiple myeloma. The CDR3 runs from the conserved cysteine through the conserved F or W. A D gene is named only where the DNA matches it firmly. Expanded clones get a size class; other rows say once, few or many, or leave the size out.

V: TRBV6-6; J: TRBJ2-3; size: many; D: NA; DNA: TGTGCCAGCAGTCCATCCCCCAAACGACTATCTAGCGCGAGCACAGATACGCAGTATTTT; CDR3: CASSPSPKRLSSASTDTQYF
V: TRBV18; J: TRBJ1-2; size: NA; D: NA; DNA: TGTGCCAGCTCCACAGGCAGCCAGGACTATGGCTACACCTTC; CDR3: CASSTGSQDYGYTF
V: TRBV2; J: TRBJ1-3; size: few; D: NA; DNA: TGTGCCAGCAGTTTACAGGGAAACACCATATATTTT; CDR3: CASSLQGNTIYF
V: TRBV20-1; J: TRBJ2-5; size: many; D: NA; DNA: TGCAGTGCTAGAGATACCGGCGGGGTTTTAGAGACCCAGTACTTC; CDR3: CSARDTGGVLETQYF
V: TRBV24-1; J: TRBJ2-1; size: many; D: TRBD2; DNA: TGTGCCACCAGTGCCGCGGGGGGCGGGAAGCATGAGCAGTTCTTC; CDR3: CATSAAGGGKHEQFF
V: TRBV12-3/TRBV12-4; J: TRBJ1-4; size: many; D: TRBD1; DNA: TGTGCCAGCAGTTCCCACAGGGGTGGTGGAGAGGAAAAACTGTTTTTT; CDR3: CASSSHRGGGEEKLFF
V: TRBV9; J: TRBJ2-5; size: many; D: TRBD1; DNA: TGTGCCAGCAGCGTAGTACAGGGGGGAAAAGAGACCCAGTACTTC; CDR3: CASSVVQGGKETQYF
V: TRBV2; J: TRBJ2-3; size: many; D: NA; DNA: TGTGCCAGCAGTTCGGGGGCGGCAGATACGCAGTATTTT; CDR3: CASSSGAADTQYF
V: TRBV2; J: TRBJ2-4; size: many; D: NA; DNA: TGTGCCAGCAGGCCGGGCCCACAAGGGCCGGCCAAAAACATTCAGTACTTC; CDR3: CASRPGPQGPAKNIQYF
V: TRBV6-5; J: TRBJ2-3; size: many; D: NA; DNA: TGTGCCAGCAGCCGAATCAGGGGAACCACAGATACGCAGTATTTT; CDR3: CASSRIRGTTDTQYF
V: TRBV9; J: TRBJ2-2; size: many; D: TRBD2; DNA: TGTGCCAGCAGCGGAAGCCGGGGGGGGAGTAGGGAGCTGTTTTTT; CDR3: CASSGSRGGSRELFF
V: TRBV11-2; J: TRBJ2-5; size: many; D: NA; DNA: TGTGCCAGCAGCTCAGCCCGAGAGACGGGGGAGACCCAGTACTTC; CDR3: CASSSARETGETQYF
V: TRBV5-1; J: TRBJ2-2; size: many; D: NA; DNA: TGCGCCTCAGGGAGACAGAACACCGGGGAGCTGTTTTTT; CDR3: CASGRQNTGELFF
V: TRBV29-1; J: TRBJ1-3; size: NA; D: NA; DNA: TGCAGCGTTGAGGGGCGTGGGTCTGGAAACACCATGTATTTT; CDR3: CSVEGRGSGNTMYF
V: TRBV6-5; J: TRBJ1-1; size: NA; D: NA; DNA: TGTGCCAGCAGTTACGAGAGGGGACGAGGGACTAAAGCTTTCTTT; CDR3: CASSYERGRGTKAFF
V: TRBV18; J: TRBJ2-7; size: many; D: NA; DNA: TGTGCCAGCTCACCGACAACAGACTTCGAGCAGTACTTC; CDR3: CASSPTTDFEQYF
V: TRBV29-1; J: TRBJ1-1; size: many; D: NA; DNA: TGCAGCGGCCAAACAGGACCGAACACTGAAGCTTTCTTT; CDR3: CSGQTGPNTEAFF
V: TRBV2; J: TRBJ1-2; size: NA; D: TRBD1; DNA: TGTGCCAGCAGACTGAGGACAGGGGGCGTCTACACCTTC; CDR3: CASRLRTGGVYTF
V: TRBV6-5; J: TRBJ1-6; size: many; D: NA; DNA: TGTGCCAGCAGAGCGTTTCTCGATAATTCACCCCTCCACTTT; CDR3: CASRAFLDNSPLHF
V: TRBV11-2; J: TRBJ2-2; size: many; D: TRBD2; DNA: TGTGCCAGCAGCTCGGGACTAGTTCCCGGGGAGCTGTTTTTT; CDR3: CASSSGLVPGELFF
V: TRBV19; J: TRBJ2-3; size: few; D: TRBD2; DNA: TGTGCCAGTAGTATTCAAGCGGGGCAGCGGCATACGCAGTATTTT; CDR3: CASSIQAGQRHTQYF
V: TRBV27; J: TRBJ2-7; size: few; D: NA; DNA: TGTGCCAGCAGTTTACAGAGGACCTACGAGCAGTACTTC; CDR3: CASSLQRTYEQYF
V: TRBV5-1; J: TRBJ1-2; size: many; D: TRBD1; DNA: TGCGCCAGCAGTACTATTCTGGACAGGGGGCGAACGATGCATGGCTACACCTTC; CDR3: CASSTILDRGRTMHGYTF
V: TRBV11-2; J: TRBJ2-7; size: NA; D: TRBD2; DNA: TGTGCCAGCAGCTTAGAAGCGGGGGTGTACTACGAGCAGTACTTC; CDR3: CASSLEAGVYYEQYF
V: TRBV28; J: TRBJ2-1; size: many; D: NA; DNA: TGTGCCAGCAGTTCTCTAGCTTCCCTCCATGAGCAGTTCTTC; CDR3: CASSSLASLHEQFF
V: TRBV11-3; J: TRBJ2-2; size: many; D: TRBD2; DNA: TGTGCCAGCAGCTCCTCGCGGAGCGGGGGGGCTGGGGAGCTGTTTTTT; CDR3: CASSSSRSGGAGELFF
V: TRBV5-1; J: TRBJ1-4; size: few; D: NA; DNA: TGCGCCAGCAGCTTGGCGACGGGAATTAATGAAAAACTGTTTTTT; CDR3: CASSLATGINEKLFF
V: TRBV30; J: TRBJ2-5; size: many; D: TRBD1; DNA: TGTGCCTGGAGTGAGGGGGCGGCCCGCGGATGGGAGACCCAGTACTTC; CDR3: CAWSEGAARGWETQYF
V: TRBV11-2; J: TRBJ2-5; size: few; D: TRBD1; DNA: TGTGCCAGCCGACTGACAGGGGTTGCAGAGACCCAGTACTTC; CDR3: CASRLTGVAETQYF
V: TRBV18; J: TRBJ1-5; size: many; D: NA; DNA: TGTGCCAGCTCACCATTTGCAGGGGCAGGCAATCAGCCCCAGCATTTT; CDR3: CASSPFAGAGNQPQHF
V: TRBV28; J: TRBJ2-2; size: many; D: TRBD1; DNA: TGTGCCAGCAGACCTGGGGGACAGGGACGTATCGGGGAGCTGTTTTTT; CDR3: CASRPGGQGRIGELFF
V: TRBV28; J: TRBJ2-7; size: many; D: TRBD2; DNA: TGTGCCAGCAGCGCGGCTAGCGGGGGGGCCAACGAGCAGTACTTC; CDR3: CASSAASGGANEQYF
V: TRBV5-1; J: TRBJ2-7; size: many; D: NA; DNA: TGCGCCAGCAGCTTGGCCTTAAAGGGCCACGAGCAGTACTTC; CDR3: CASSLALKGHEQYF
V: TRBV28; J: TRBJ1-1; size: few; D: NA; DNA: TGTGCCAGCAGTTCCTACAGGGTCCACACTGAAGCTTTCTTT; CDR3: CASSSYRVHTEAFF
V: TRBV6-6; J: TRBJ2-7; size: many; D: TRBD2; DNA: TGTGCCAGCAGTTATGGCGGGGGGATGTACGAGCAGTACTTC; CDR3: CASSYGGGMYEQYF
V: TRBV6-5; J: TRBJ2-7; size: many; D: TRBD1; DNA: TGTGCCAGCAGCCCGGACAGGGACGAGCAGTACTTC; CDR3: CASSPDRDEQYF
V: TRBV11-2; J: TRBJ2-3; size: many; D: NA; DNA: TGTGCCAGCAGCTTAGGGGGCAGGGAAGCAGATACGCAGTATTTT; CDR3: CASSLGGREADTQYF
V: TRBV20-1; J: TRBJ2-5; size: many; D: TRBD2; DNA: TGCAGTGCCCAGGGTATAGCGGGGGGCCTACCCCCAGAGACCCAGTACTTC; CDR3: CSAQGIAGGLPPETQYF
V: TRBV11-2; J: TRBJ1-1; size: few; D: NA; DNA: TGTGCCAGCAGCTTAACAGGGATAGGGAGCACTGAAGCTTTCTTT; CDR3: CASSLTGIGSTEAFF
V: TRBV28; J: TRBJ2-5; size: many; D: TRBD2; DNA: TGTGCCAGCAGTCCCCCTTGGACTAGCGAAGAGACCCAGTACTTC; CDR3: CASSPPWTSEETQYF
V: TRBV28; J: TRBJ2-7; size: NA; D: TRBD2; DNA: TGTGCCACCGGGACTAGCGGTCCCTACGAGCAGTACTTC; CDR3: CATGTSGPYEQYF
V: TRBV20-1; J: TRBJ1-2; size: many; D: NA; DNA: TGCAGTGCTAGACGGCGAAGCTATGGCTACACCTTC; CDR3: CSARRRSYGYTF
V: TRBV28; J: TRBJ1-2; size: many; D: NA; DNA: TGTGCCAGCAGTTTACAGAGCCTTGGCTATGGCTACACCTTC; CDR3: CASSLQSLGYGYTF
V: TRBV7-2; J: TRBJ2-7; size: NA; D: NA; DNA: TGTGCCAGCAGTTCCCAAACGTACGAGCAGTACTTC; CDR3: CASSSQTYEQYF
V: TRBV5-1; J: TRBJ1-1; size: many; D: NA; DNA: TGCGCCAGCAGCTTGGTCGGGAGTGACACTGAAGCTTTCTTT; CDR3: CASSLVGSDTEAFF
V: TRBV7-9; J: TRBJ1-4; size: NA; D: NA; DNA: TGTGCCAGCAGCTCCCCGTTTGGGCCTTTGGAAAAACTGTTTTTT; CDR3: CASSSPFGPLEKLFF
V: TRBV6-1; J: TRBJ2-3; size: many; D: TRBD1; DNA: TGTGCCAGCAGACAAGGGGGCTTCCCAGATACGCAGTATTTT; CDR3: CASRQGGFPDTQYF
V: TRBV5-4; J: TRBJ2-5; size: many; D: NA; DNA: TGTGCCAGCAGCTTGGGACACGCACAAGAGACCCAGTACTTC; CDR3: CASSLGHAQETQYF
V: TRBV29-1; J: TRBJ2-4; size: many; D: TRBD1; DNA: TGCAGCGTTGGTAGGACAGGAGAGAACATTCAGTACTTC; CDR3: CSVGRTGENIQYF
V: TRBV7-3; J: TRBJ2-1; size: many; D: NA; DNA: TGTGCCAGCAGCTTGGGGACCATGGGCAGTGAGCAGTTCTTC; CDR3: CASSLGTMGSEQFF
V: TRBV29-1; J: TRBJ1-1; size: few; D: TRBD1; DNA: TGCAGCGTTCGGGACAGAGCGAACACTGAAGCTTTCTTT; CDR3: CSVRDRANTEAFF
V: TRBV7-6; J: TRBJ2-1; size: many; D: NA; DNA: TGTGCCAGCAGCTTAGCGGGGCAGGGGTTCAATGAGCAGTTCTTC; CDR3: CASSLAGQGFNEQFF
V: TRBV20-1; J: TRBJ2-2; size: many; D: NA; DNA: TGCAGTGCTCCGACGAACACCGGGGAGCTGTTTTTT; CDR3: CSAPTNTGELFF
V: TRBV5-1; J: TRBJ2-1; size: many; D: NA; DNA: TGCGCCAGCAGCCGGGACGGTAGAAATGAGCAGTTCTTC; CDR3: CASSRDGRNEQFF
V: TRBV5-1; J: TRBJ2-7; size: many; D: TRBD1; DNA: TGCGCCAGCAGCCCTCCGGGACAGGCGTACGAGCAGTACTTC; CDR3: CASSPPGQAYEQYF
V: TRBV6-2/TRBV6-3; J: TRBJ1-1; size: few; D: NA; DNA: TGTGCCAGCAGTTACTCAGACGGAGACACTGAAGCTTTCTTT; CDR3: CASSYSDGDTEAFF
V: TRBV18; J: TRBJ2-1; size: NA; D: TRBD1; DNA: TGTGCCAGCTCACCCCGGGACAGTTCCTATGAGCAGTTCTTC; CDR3: CASSPRDSSYEQFF
V: TRBV20-1; J: TRBJ2-1; size: many; D: NA; DNA: TGCAGTGCTAGAGAACAATCCTACAATGAGCAGTTCTTC; CDR3: CSAREQSYNEQFF
V: TRBV28; J: TRBJ2-5; size: few; D: NA; DNA: TGTGCCAGCAGAACCGGGACGGGGGCTCTGGAGACCCAGTACTTC; CDR3: CASRTGTGALETQYF
V: TRBV18; J: TRBJ1-6; size: many; D: NA; DNA: TGTGCCAGCTCACCCCGGACACTCCTCCCGTATAATTCACCCCTCCACTTT; CDR3: CASSPRTLLPYNSPLHF